A selection of T cell receptor beta chains follows, all from one sample in a study of blood T cell repertoires in COVID-19. Sequencing was performed with immunoSEQ multiplex PCR; in TCRdb, only in-frame clones are kept and a portion is missing. The sample has about 200,000 clones, over 75% seen once. Sequenced: peripheral blood. Receptor source: a man in his fifties or sixties with acute or convalescent COVID-19. Both conserved end residues are part of each CDR3. Fields, in order: J gene, clone size, V gene, CDR3 protein. For some rows the clone size is stated as once, few or many, or as a class when expanded; others skip it.

>TRBJ2-5|-|TRBV7-2
CASSFVETQYF
>TRBJ2-1|-|TRBV9
CASSEGTAYNEQFF
>TRBJ2-2|few|TRBV10-2
CASSEPGMNTGELFF
>TRBJ2-4|-|TRBV6-5
CATGGGNIQYF
>TRBJ2-1|-|TRBV4-3
CASSHHILTGYEQFF
>TRBJ2-7|once|TRBV10-3
CAISARLAGLYEQYF
>TRBJ1-1|once|TRBV6-6
CASSSDRVRVNTEAFF
>TRBJ2-5|-|TRBV7-2
CASSGGGGQETQYF
>TRBJ2-2|-|TRBV27
CASKGHPEGELFF
>TRBJ2-1|-|TRBV5-4
CASSLGTRVENEQFF
>TRBJ2-1|few|TRBV15
CATSRASGSVNEQFF
>TRBJ2-1|-|TRBV7-2
CASVPGLPVVRQFF
>TRBJ1-1|-|TRBV4-3
CASSHSGQSTAEAFF
>TRBJ1-1|-|TRBV6-1
CASSELNREGSAFF
>TRBJ1-1|-|TRBV20-1
CSAARVAGAFF
>TRBJ1-2|-|TRBV7-9
CASRPPGDSYGYTF
>TRBJ2-7|-|TRBV5-5
CASSGGQGGYEQYF
>TRBJ2-1|-|TRBV18
CASSPPNRDYNEQFF
>TRBJ1-4|-|TRBV7-2
CASSLVPRSNEKLFF
>TRBJ2-1|-|TRBV5-1
CASSSGGGFSYNEQFF
>TRBJ1-6|-|TRBV28
CASSMWLLNSPLHF
>TRBJ1-2|-|TRBV28
CASSFVTRGLSGGYGYTF
>TRBJ1-6|-|TRBV18
CASSPQGTDSPLHF
>TRBJ2-1|-|TRBV11-2
CASSFNPRDYEQFF
>TRBJ2-7|-|TRBV7-9
CASNDIHRAYEQYF
>TRBJ2-7|-|TRBV28
CASRIPGQGAYEQYF
>TRBJ2-7|-|TRBV19
CASSVDRDEQYF
>TRBJ1-2|-|TRBV7-9
CASSLLESTDGYTF
>TRBJ1-1|-|TRBV19
CASSNAGGGTEAFF
>TRBJ2-5|-|TRBV5-1
CASSLNGLRPRETQYF
>TRBJ1-1|-|TRBV28
CASYPGTPLTEAFF
>TRBJ2-1|-|TRBV29-1
CSVEGAGGPHEQFF
>TRBJ1-2|-|TRBV29-1
CSVARGNYGYTF
>TRBJ2-5|once|TRBV30
CAWGGSETQYF
>TRBJ2-1|-|TRBV6-4
CASSVEEYNEQFF
>TRBJ2-4|few|TRBV5-1
CASSLAYAGKGEGIQYF
>TRBJ2-1|-|TRBV18
CASSPGLAGSFGYNEQFF
>TRBJ2-3|once|TRBV7-9
CASSPGVREDTQYF
>TRBJ2-2|-|TRBV28
CASTGGDRDAGELFF
>TRBJ2-1|-|TRBV11-3
CASSLEGETSYNEQFF
>TRBJ2-7|-|TRBV7-2
CASSLAGSDSSYEQYF
>TRBJ2-2|-|TRBV21-1
CASSRYILRADEGPAGELFF
>TRBJ2-5|-|TRBV29-1
CSVEGGRSARAPQETQYF
>TRBJ2-5|-|TRBV15
CATSRDFTSQETQYF
>TRBJ1-3|-|TRBV15
CATSRGGAGNTIYF
>TRBJ1-1|-|TRBV4-1
CASSQEGGAFF
>TRBJ2-3|-|TRBV10-2
CASRGGPGRPDTQYF
>TRBJ1-1|-|TRBV19
CASSGTGVRTEAFF
>TRBJ2-1|-|TRBV14
CASSQRNEQFF
>TRBJ1-5|-|TRBV19
CASSAPGQGAGGNQPQHF
>TRBJ2-7|-|TRBV5-4
CASNRAGGSSEQYF
>TRBJ2-7|-|TRBV11-2
CASSSAPREQYF
>TRBJ2-5|-|TRBV19
CASSYSGKGIETQYF
>TRBJ1-5|-|TRBV18
CASSFAWGSNQPQHF
>TRBJ2-5|-|TRBV9
CASSDTAGQPLYQETQYF